This TCR beta chain was captured by sequencing in a study of blood T cell repertoires in COVID-19. Study as a whole: T cells, B-cell-depleted T cells, or PBMCs supplied cDNA or gDNA.

V was clipped by 4 bases and J by 5 bases, with 20 bases between them. The germline V gene encodes CDR1 MGHRA and CDR2 YSYEKL. This CDR3 is built from 16 residues. The data were produced by immunoSEQ multiplex PCR, yet TCRdb's version contains in-frame clones alone and is incomplete. The sample includes roughly 300,000 clones, about 89% of them seen just once. The sample consisted of peripheral blood. The source is a middle-aged woman who had recovered from COVID-19. The chain uses TRBV4-1 and TRBJ1-1; possibly TRBD1 for D (6 bases). CDR3 in amino acids: CASSRTPRDTGTEAFF. In nucleotides, the CDR3 is TGCGCCAGCAGCCGTACCCCTCGGGACACGGGAACTGAAGCTTTCTTT.